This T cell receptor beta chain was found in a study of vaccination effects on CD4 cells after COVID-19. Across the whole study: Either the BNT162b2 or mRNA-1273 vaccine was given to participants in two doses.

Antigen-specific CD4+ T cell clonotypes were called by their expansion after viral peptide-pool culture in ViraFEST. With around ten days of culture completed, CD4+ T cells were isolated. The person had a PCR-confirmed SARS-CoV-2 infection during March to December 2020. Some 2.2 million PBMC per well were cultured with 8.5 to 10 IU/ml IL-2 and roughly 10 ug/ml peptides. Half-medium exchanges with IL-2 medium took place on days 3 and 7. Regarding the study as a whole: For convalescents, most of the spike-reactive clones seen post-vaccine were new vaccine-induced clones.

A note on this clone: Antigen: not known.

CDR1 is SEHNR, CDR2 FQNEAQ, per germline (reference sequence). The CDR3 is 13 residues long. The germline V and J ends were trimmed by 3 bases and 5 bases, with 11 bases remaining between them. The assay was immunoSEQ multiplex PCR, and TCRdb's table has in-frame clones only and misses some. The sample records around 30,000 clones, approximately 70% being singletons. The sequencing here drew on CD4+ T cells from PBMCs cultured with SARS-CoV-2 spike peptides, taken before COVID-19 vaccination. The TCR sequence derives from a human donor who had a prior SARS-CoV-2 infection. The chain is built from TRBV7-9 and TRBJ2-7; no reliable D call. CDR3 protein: CASSLQILDEQYF. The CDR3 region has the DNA TGTGCCAGCAGCTTGCAGATACTGGACGAGCAGTACTTC.